This TCR beta chain derives from a study of T cells in Graves' hyperthyroidism and ophthalmopathy. Among the patients, aged 18 to 65, hyperthyroidism was newly diagnosed and had lasted under 2 months. Investigators excluded patients with uncontrolled infection, other autoimmune disease, pregnancy or lactation. Diagnoses rested on clinical symptoms, serum thyroxine and TRAb, thyroid ultrasound and orbital computed tomography. RNA transcripts were the template for amplifying TCR beta CDR3 regions. A set of HTBI primers served as the primers for a first-round RT-PCR of the TCR CDR3. TCRdb reprocessed the multiplex PCR reads with MiXCR, giving one entry per CDR3 protein. The sample includes 300,000 or so distinct CDR3 sequences, around 20% of them seen just once. This clonotype showed up just a few times. This TCR came from a woman in her 50s with Graves' hyperthyroidism. The sequencing sample was made of blood.

In DNA, the CDR3 is TGTGCCAGTAGTATTTCGTCAGGGAGTGATGGCTACACCTTC. It codes for CASSISSGSDGYTF. The chain is built from TRBV19 and TRBJ1-2, with D tentatively TRBD1 (5 bases). Germline V CDR1 and CDR2: LNHDA, SQIVND (reference sequence). This CDR3 spans 14 amino acids. V was trimmed by 3 bases and J by 6 bases, leaving 14 bases between them.